One and the same sample provided the 7 T cell receptor beta chains below, sequenced in a study of T cells in Graves' hyperthyroidism and ophthalmopathy (dated by TCRdb to between 2017 and 2020). Library method: multiplex PCR. Sequencing instrument: Illumina HiSeq 2000. The TCR beta CDR3 regions were amplified from RNA transcripts. The TCR CDR3 was subjected to a first round of RT-PCR using the HTBI primer set and the Qiagen OneStep RT-PCR kit. The public reads were quality trimmed at Q25 with fastp and then assembled into clones with MiXCR by TCRdb, keeping productive beta chains. Entries that share a CDR3 protein sequence are merged under the most common genes and DNA. The sample table records 300,000 to 400,000 distinct CDR3 sequences; approximately 13% of these occur just once. Around 9.2% of the sample lies in the top ten. Source material: blood. Receptors were obtained from a woman under 30 with Graves' hyperthyroidism.

The chain uses TRBV4-3 and TRBJ1-3; D not resolved. From germline, CDR1 is LGHNA and CDR2 YSLEER. The CDR3 sequence is 14 residues long. V was pared by 1 base and J by 0 bases, with 4 bases between. In nucleotides, the CDR3 is TGCGCCAGCAGCCAAGCGGGCTCTGGAAACACCATATATTTT. Translation: CASSQAGSGNTIYF.

This clonotype has a count of ten or more. This rearrangement joins TRBV19 to TRBJ2-1; 7 nucleotides agree with TRBD1. In germline, CDR1 is LNHDA, CDR2 SQIVND (reference sequence). The ends lost 3 bases at V and 5 bases at J; junction bases unmatched: 7. This CDR3 contains 15 residues. CDR3 sequence: CASSMKGATNNEQFF. DNA for the CDR3: TGTGCCAGTAGTATGAAGGGGGCGACTAACAATGAGCAGTTCTTC.

This clonotype came up many times. The V and J genes are TRBV7-2 and TRBJ1-5, with D uncertain. Germline values: CDR1 SGHTA, CDR2 FQGNSA. V gave up 2 bases and J gave up 4 bases, with 6 bases separating them. The CDR3 runs 13 residues. CDR3 DNA: TGTGCCAGCAGCTTATGGCCGAATCAGCCCCAGCATTTT. Translated: CASSLWPNQPQHF.

There are many counts of this clonotype. This rearrangement joins TRBV28 to TRBJ2-7; 7 nucleotides agree with TRBD1. CDR3 length: 16 amino acids. The V gene end was trimmed by 6 bases and the J gene end by 4 bases; junction bases not matched to a gene: 15. The germline gives CDR1 MDHEN, CDR2 SYDVKM. CDR3 sequence reads: CASRTKGQRSFYEQYF. CDR3 coding DNA: TGTGCCAGCAGGACGAAGGGACAGAGGTCTTTTTACGAGCAGTACTTC. Supplemented by reference TRBV28 and TRBJ2-7, the full variable domain reads DVKVTQSSRYLVKRTGEKVFLECVQDMDHENMFWYRQDPGLGLRLIYFSYDVKMKEKGDIPEGYSVSREKKERFSLILESASTNQTSMYLCASRTKGQRSFYEQYFGPGTRLTVT.

This clonotype was seen at least ten times. This chain links TRBV6-2 or TRBV6-3 with TRBJ1-1; no clear D gene. Germline CDR1 is MNHEY and CDR2 is SVGEGT. Between the trimmed V and J ends, which lost 2 bases and 1 base, there was a span of 11 bases. This CDR3 is 15 amino acids long. The CDR3 reads CASSYVGSPNTEAFF. CDR3 DNA: TGTGCCAGCAGTTACGTAGGTTCGCCGAACACTGAAGCTTTCTTT.

The chain couples TRBV19 to TRBJ2-5; D unresolved. V was cut by 0 bases and J by 1 base, with 12 bases left in between. The CDR3 is made up of 16 amino acids. CDR1 is LNHDA and CDR2 is SQIVND in the germline V gene (reference sequence). The CDR3 sequence: CASSIDEGPGQETQYF. For the CDR3, the DNA is TGTGCCAGTAGTATAGACGAAGGGCCCGGCCAAGAGACCCAGTACTTC.

This clonotype was detected ten times or more. The J gene is TRBJ2-1, the V gene TRBV12-3 or TRBV12-4, with D tentatively TRBD1 or TRBD2 (5 bases each). CDR3 length: 13 amino acids. Trimming shortened V by 11 bases and J by 7 bases, and 18 bases separated the two germline ends. CDR3: CAAGEGWGNEQFF. In DNA, the CDR3 is TGTGCCGCTGGTGAGGGATGGGGGAATGAGCAGTTCTTC.